Below, 11 T cell receptor beta chains from the same sample are listed, as sequenced in a study of blood T cells in healthy people across ages. Alongside a J-beta primer mix, a sample-barcoded 5' primer served in a second PCR lasting roughly 6 to 11 cycles. TCRdb reprocessed the 5' RACE reads with MiXCR, giving one entry per CDR3 protein. The table shows 850,000 to 1,000,000 distinct CDR3 sequences, with 51% occurring only once. The sample comprised blood. The receptors here all came from a woman aged 60-75 years in good health.

This clonotype was counted once. The chain couples TRBV6-1 to TRBJ2-7; D is undetermined. Per the germline V gene, CDR1 is MNHNS and CDR2 is SASEGT. The CDR3 is 17 amino acids. Trimming left V 5 bases short and J 0 bases short, with 20 bases between. The CDR3 DNA sequence: TGTGCCAGCAGTCGCTCCCCCCCGGGTGGTGTCTCCTACGAGCAGTACTTC. Residues: CASSRSPPGGVSYEQYF.

Only a few counts were recorded for this clonotype. The chain combines TRBV6-1 with TRBJ1-2, with D maybe TRBD1 (5 bases). V lost 3 bases and J lost 4, with 6 bases in between. The germline CDR1 and CDR2 sequences are MNHNS and SASEGT. This CDR3 region has 12 residues. The DNA of the CDR3 is TGTGCCAGCAGTGAGGGGGTCTATGGCTACACCTTC. Encoded protein: CASSEGVYGYTF.

The chain combines TRBV20-1 with TRBJ1-1, with a possible D match to TRBD1 (5 bases). This CDR3 is built from 13 residues. The V end was cut by 2 bases, the J end by 8 bases, with 15 bases between. The germline V gene has CDR1 DFQATT and CDR2 SNEGSKA (reference sequence). The CDR3 nucleotides are TGCAGTGCTAGAAGCAGGGTCGAAGGAGAAGCTTTCTTT. Its protein is CSARSRVEGEAFF.

This clonotype was counted between two and nine times. The rearrangement uses TRBV12-3 or TRBV12-4 and TRBJ2-7, with 9 bases identical to TRBD2. The CDR3 loop spans 15 amino acids. V lost 1 base and J lost 7; bases outside the gene matches: 8. The CDR3 DNA sequence: TGTGCCAGCAGTTTAGTTCTAGCGGGGCCCGCTGAGCAGTACTTC. It specifies CASSLVLAGPAEQYF.

At least ten counts were recorded for this clonotype. This chain links TRBV28 with TRBJ2-3, with D perhaps TRBD2 (6 bases). The V gene's germline CDR1 is MDHEN and CDR2 SYDVKM. The CDR3 runs 15 residues. Trimming left V 3 bases short and J 0 bases short, with 10 bases between. This CDR3 reads CASSFSGISTDTQYF. The CDR3, as DNA: TGTGCCAGCAGTTTTAGCGGTATAAGCACAGATACGCAGTATTTT.

The chain uses TRBV7-2 and TRBJ1-1; D remains ambiguous. Trimming pared 6 bases from V and 2 bases from J, leaving 16 bases between. Germline V gene data show CDR1 as SGHTA and CDR2 as FQGNSA. This CDR3 has 15 residues. The CDR3 loop reads CASSFSGGFNTEAFF. CDR3 nucleotides: TGTGCCAGCAGTTTTAGTGGAGGGTTCAACACTGAAGCTTTCTTT.

This clonotype was detected many times. This chain connects TRBV29-1 to TRBJ2-5; D remains ambiguous. Germline CDR1 and CDR2: SQVTM and ANQGSEA. The CDR3 length is 12 residues. The V gene lost 3 bases and the J gene lost 2 bases, with 7 bases spanning the gap. The CDR3 DNA reads as TGCAGCGTTGAGGCCCGGCAAGAGACCCAGTACTTC. Protein sequence: CSVEARQETQYF.

The chain joins TRBV29-1 to TRBJ1-1; possible D gene TRBD1, 5 bases. V lost 5 bases and J lost 0, with 10 bases in between. CDR1 SQVTM and CDR2 ANQGSEA come from the germline V gene. The CDR3 sequence is 13 residues long. This chain's CDR3 is CSVSRALNTEAFF. CDR3 bases: TGCAGCGTTTCCAGGGCTCTGAACACTGAAGCTTTCTTT.

The chain is built from TRBV29-1 and TRBJ1-2; the match to TRBD1 covers 7 bases. The CDR3 length is 13 residues. Germline V gene data show CDR1 as SQVTM and CDR2 as ANQGSEA. With 7 bases clipped from V and 5 bases from J, the junction kept 10 bases outside the gene matches. CDR3 protein: CSAGGGQNYGYTF. In DNA, the CDR3 is TGCAGCGCTGGAGGGGGACAGAATTATGGCTACACCTTC.

In this sample, this clonotype turned up once. One end of the junction fails to match germline, which may point to a read error. This chain links TRBV2 with TRBJ2-1; D possibly corresponds to TRBD2 (5 bases). The DNA end is a closer match to TRBJ2-7, so the J assignment may be wrong. CDR1 is SNHLY and CDR2 is FYNNEI in the germline V gene. CDR3 length equals 15 residues. For the CDR3, the DNA is TGTGCCAGTAGTGGGCAGCGGAACTCCTACAATGAGCAGTACTTC. Encoded protein: CASSGQRNSYNEQYF.

The V and J genes are TRBV12-3 or TRBV12-4 and TRBJ1-5; D ambiguous. V lost 5 bases and J lost 9, with 14 bases in between. The CDR3 spans 13 residues. DNA of the CDR3: TGTGCCAGCAGTCCCCAGACCCCTCGGCCCCAGCATTTT. It encodes CASSPQTPRPQHF.